Below, 27 T cell receptor beta chains from the same sample are listed, as sequenced in a study of blood T cell repertoires in COVID-19 (dated by TCRdb to 2020 to 2021). Library creation used the immunoSEQ multiplex PCR assay. TCRdb mirrors the immuneACCESS table, restricted to in-frame sequences. Some clones are absent from its copies; in checked studies, under half trace to an unresolved V gene, and the reason for the others is unknown. The sample table contains about 180,000 clones; only one count was recorded for 75% to 90% of them. The top ten constitute about a tenth of the sample. Sequenced: peripheral blood. Receptor source: a human donor with active or convalescent COVID-19. The donor label of this sample is uncertain.

The chain links TRBV21-1 to TRBJ2-7; TRBD1 is taken as the D call from the table, unchecked against the DNA. TRBV21-1 is assigned pseudogene status. The CDR3 totals 15 residues. DNA of the CDR3: TGTGCCAGCAGCAAAGAGAGCAGGGGTAGGGACGAGCAGTACTTC. Translation gives CASSKESRGRDEQYF.

A single count supports this clone. CDR3 residues: CASSVETGGLTSGNTIYF. Here the CDR3 DNA reads TGTGCCAGCAGCGTGGAAACGGGGGGTTTAACCTCTGGAAACACCATATATTTT. The chain is built from TRBV9 and TRBJ1-3; D perhaps matches TRBD1 (5 bases). The CDR3 covers 18 residues. The V end was cut by 2 bases, the J end by 0 bases, with 18 bases between. Germline-derived CDR1 and CDR2 are SGDLS and YYNGEE.

J is TRBJ1-6 and V is TRBV9, with D unclear. CDR3 length: 20 residues. Trimming pared 0 bases from V and 5 bases from J, leaving 24 bases between. Germline CDR1 and CDR2: SGDLS and YYNGEE. The CDR3 DNA reads TGTGCCAGCAGCGTAGTGGCGATGGAAACCCCGACATTCAATAATTCACCCCTCCACTTT. It translates to CASSVVAMETPTFNNSPLHF.

The chain carries TRBV2 and TRBJ2-5; TRBD1 matches 11 bases. With V trimmed by 2 bases and J by 5 bases, 4 bases remained unmatched. Germline V gene lookup returns CDR1 SNHLY and CDR2 FYNNEI. The CDR3 loop spans 15 amino acids. In nucleotides, the CDR3 is TGTGCCAGCAGTGAACCGGACAGGGGGCTGGAGACCCAGTACTTC. Its protein product is CASSEPDRGLETQYF.

The CDR3 coding sequence is TGTGCCAGCAGCTTAGGGGCGCCCTACGAGCAGTACTTC. This codes for CASSLGAPYEQYF. The rearrangement links TRBV7-8 to TRBJ2-7; D uncertain. V was cut by 1 base and J by 2 bases, with 6 bases left in between. The CDR3 is made up of 13 amino acids. CDR1 is SGHVS, CDR2 FQNEAQ, per germline.

This rearrangement joins TRBV19 to TRBJ2-7, with TRBD1 matching over 9 bases. Germline assignment: CDR1 LNHDA and CDR2 SQIVND (reference sequence). This CDR3 is 14 amino acids long. J was trimmed by 2 bases and V by 7 bases; bases with no gene match: 6. Here the CDR3 DNA reads TGTGCCAGTACTCGGACAGGGGCGACCTACGAGCAGTACTTC. Amino acid sequence: CASTRTGATYEQYF. The full variable domain, its missing parts supplied by reference TRBV19 and TRBJ2-7, is DGGITQSPKYLFRKEGQNVTLSCEQNLNHDAMYWYRQDPGQGLRLIYYSQIVNDFQKGDIAEGYSVSREKKESFPLTVTSAQKNPTAFYLCASTRTGATYEQYFGPGTRLTVT.

The chain joins TRBV6-5 to TRBJ2-7, with D possibly being TRBD2 (6 bases). Germline values: CDR1 MNHEY, CDR2 SVGAGI. V lost 9 bases and J lost 2, with 20 bases in between. This CDR3 contains 15 residues. CDR3 sequence reads: CASRRGGTDTYEQYF. Written as DNA, the CDR3 is TGTGCCAGTAGGAGGGGTGGGACGGACACCTACGAGCAGTACTTC.

CDR3: CASSDDGGPSNEQFF. The DNA of the CDR3 is TGTGCCAGCAGTGACGACGGGGGACCCTCGAATGAGCAGTTCTTC. The J gene is TRBJ2-1, the V gene TRBV9, with D perhaps TRBD2 (6 bases). The CDR3 is 15 amino acids. The germline CDR1 and CDR2 sequences are SGDLS and YYNGEE. The V and J ends lost 5 bases and 7 bases respectively, with 19 bases between them.

The genes are TRBV10-3 and TRBJ2-3, with 12 bases aligning to TRBD2. Germline CDR1 is ENHRY and CDR2 is SYGVKD. J lost 6 bases, V lost 10 bases, and 11 bases had no gene match. The CDR3 consists of 15 residues. CDR3 DNA: TGTGCCAGCCAACGGACTAGCGGGAAAATGGATACGCAGTATTTT. Translation: CASQRTSGKMDTQYF.

This chain uses TRBV29-1 with TRBJ2-2; TRBD1 is a possible D gene (6 bases). Germline values: CDR1 SQVTM, CDR2 ANQGSEA. CDR3 length equals 12 residues. V was shortened by 7 bases and J by 6 bases, with 12 bases between the two germline ends. CDR3 loop: CSALRGSGELFF. CDR3 coding DNA: TGCAGCGCCCTGAGGGGGTCCGGGGAGCTGTTTTTT.

A remark on this clone: Other DNA sequences in the same sample also yield this CDR3. The rearrangement joins TRBV28 to TRBJ2-7; D uncertain. The CDR3 has 12 residues. Germline V CDR1 and CDR2: MDHEN, SYDVKM. Trimming left V 6 bases short and J 0 bases short, with 6 bases between. CDR3 loop: CASSSSSYEQYF. The DNA for the CDR3 is TGTGCCAGCAGCTCGAGCTCCTACGAGCAGTACTTC.

The table lists this clone with a few counts. The CDR3 bases are TGTGCCAGCAGGCAGGGGGCCGATCAGCCCCAGCATTTT. Translating it yields CASRQGADQPQHF. The chain carries TRBV2 and TRBJ1-5; 8 positions match TRBD1. Germline loops: CDR1 SNHLY, CDR2 FYNNEI. This CDR3 spans 13 amino acids. Germline trimming cut 6 bases from V and 5 bases from J; bases unmatched to any gene: 3.

This rearrangement joins TRBV28 to TRBJ1-6, with D unclear. The CDR3 sequence is 15 residues long. Trimming removed 6 bases from V and 10 bases from J, with 19 bases in between. CDR1 MDHEN and CDR2 SYDVKM come from the germline V gene. The CDR3: CASSRRDPLGSPLHF. DNA of the CDR3: TGTGCCAGCAGCAGGCGGGATCCGTTAGGGTCACCCCTCCACTTT.

This chain uses TRBV19 with TRBJ2-1, with a possible D match to TRBD2 (6 bases). The V end was cut by 7 bases, the J end by 7 bases, with 23 bases between. This CDR3 is 16 amino acids long. Germline CDR1 LNHDA, CDR2 SQIVND (reference sequence). In DNA form, the CDR3 reads TGTGCCAGTACGGGGGTCGGGGGATCCGGCTCGAATGAGCAGTTCTTC. This translates into CASTGVGGSGSNEQFF. Using reference TRBV19 and TRBJ2-1 for the parts outside the CDR3, the full variable domain is DGGITQSPKYLFRKEGQNVTLSCEQNLNHDAMYWYRQDPGQGLRLIYYSQIVNDFQKGDIAEGYSVSREKKESFPLTVTSAQKNPTAFYLCASTGVGGSGSNEQFFGPGTRLTVL.

The rearrangement joins TRBV30 to TRBJ2-4; maybe TRBD1 (6 bases). V was trimmed by 2 bases and J by 7 bases, leaving 15 bases between them. The germline gives CDR1 GTSNPN, CDR2 SVGIG (reference sequence). The CDR3 sequence is 14 residues long. CDR3: CAWSFGPRGNIQYF. CDR3 DNA sequence: TGTGCCTGGAGTTTCGGACCCAGGGGCAACATTCAGTACTTC. The variable domain in full, with the rest retrieved from reference TRBV30 and TRBJ2-4, is SQTIHQWPATLVQPVGSPLSLECTVEGTSNPNLYWYRQAAGRGLQLLFYSVGIGQISSEVPQNLSASRPQDRQFILSSKKLLLSDSGFYLCAWSFGPRGNIQYFGAGTRLSVL.

This sequence joins TRBV2 and TRBJ1-2; D not certain. V lost 4 bases and J 9 bases, leaving 12 bases between the germline ends. The CDR3 totals 12 residues. Germline V CDR1 and CDR2: SNHLY, FYNNEI. CDR3 protein: CASSAAGSRYTF. DNA of the CDR3: TGTGCCAGCAGTGCGGCGGGTTCCCGCTACACCTTC. Together with reference TRBV2 and TRBJ1-2, the CDR3 gives the full variable domain: EPEVTQTPSHQVTQMGQEVILRCVPISNHLYFYWYRQILGQKVEFLVSFYNNEISEKSEIFDDQFSVERPDGSNFTLKIRSTKLEDSAMYFCASSAAGSRYTFGSGTRLTVV.

This chain uses TRBV15 with TRBJ1-6, with TRBD1 as a possible D gene (6 bases). V was trimmed by 5 bases and J by 9 bases, leaving 17 bases between them. Germline V gene lookup returns CDR1 LNHNV and CDR2 YYDKDF (reference sequence). The CDR3 covers 15 residues. The CDR3 reads CATSAYGGSVSPLHF. The CDR3 nucleotides are TGTGCCACCAGCGCCTATGGGGGCAGCGTTTCACCCCTCCACTTT.

This clone was seen only a few times. The chain links TRBV7-2 to TRBJ1-6; TRBD1 aligns across 7 bases. There are 15 residues in the CDR3. V trimming: 5 bases; J trimming: 7 bases; junction bases outside the gene matches: 8. Germline V gives CDR1 SGHTA, CDR2 FQGNSA. CDR3 sequence: CASSLQGHRNSPLHF. The CDR3 DNA reads as TGTGCCAGCAGCCTACAGGGGCATCGGAATTCACCCCTCCACTTT.

The V gene is TRBV7-3, the J gene TRBJ2-2; D not certain. The V end was cut by 5 bases, the J end by 0 bases, with 7 bases between. The V gene's germline CDR1 is SGHTA and CDR2 FQGTGA. The CDR3 length is 14 residues. CDR3 region: CASSPGPNTGELFF. The CDR3 DNA follows: TGTGCCAGCAGCCCTGGGCCGAACACCGGGGAGCTGTTTTTT. Full variable domain (missing parts from reference TRBV7-3 and TRBJ2-2): GAGVSQTPSNKVTEKGKYVELRCDPISGHTALYWYRQSLGQGPEFLIYFQGTGAADDSGLPNDRFFAVRPEGSVSTLKIQRTERGDSAVYLCASSPGPNTGELFFGEGSRLTVL.

The gene calls are TRBV15 and TRBJ1-1; tentative D call: TRBD1 (6 bases). Trimming stripped 4 bases from V and 1 base from J, with 19 bases between. The germline V gene has CDR1 LNHNV and CDR2 YYDKDF (reference sequence). The CDR3 runs to 17 residues. DNA for the CDR3: TGTGCCACCAGCACCGCGTGGGCACAGGGTGGGAACACTGAAGCTTTCTTT. Its protein product is CATSTAWAQGGNTEAFF.

The V and J genes are TRBV7-9 and TRBJ2-7; 10 nucleotides match TRBD2. Germline CDR1 and CDR2: SEHNR and FQNEAQ (reference sequence). The V gene end was trimmed by 6 bases and the J gene end by 7 bases; junction bases not matched to a gene: 9. The CDR3 consists of 14 residues. The CDR3 sequence is CASSSSGSPLEQYF. The CDR3 DNA is TGTGCCAGCAGTTCTAGCGGGAGCCCCCTGGAGCAGTACTTC.

This clone was counted a few times. This chain links TRBV5-4 with TRBJ1-3; 9 positions agree with TRBD1. The trim removed 4 bases at V and 2 bases at J, leaving 7 bases unmatched. Germline V gene sequence: CDR1 SGHNT, CDR2 YYREEE (reference sequence). This CDR3 is 16 amino acids long. The DNA for the CDR3 is TGTGCCAGCAGCCTTACAGGGGGCGCAACTGGAAACACCATATATTTT. Translated: CASSLTGGATGNTIYF.

The V and J genes are TRBV4-1 and TRBJ1-2; 8 bases line up with TRBD1. Germline assignment: CDR1 MGHRA and CDR2 YSYEKL. The V gene end was trimmed by 1 base and the J gene end by 8 bases; junction bases not matched to a gene: 15. The CDR3 spans 17 residues. This chain's CDR3 is CASSQVMRGDRGRGYTF. The CDR3 DNA sequence: TGCGCCAGCAGCCAAGTCATGAGGGGCGACAGGGGACGGGGCTACACCTTC.

The chain has TRBV12-3 or TRBV12-4 and TRBJ1-1; unclear D gene. V dropped 3 bases and J dropped 1 base, with 6 bases sitting between them. The CDR3 sequence is 13 residues long. CDR3 nucleotide sequence: TGTGCCAGCAGTTTCGCGGAGAACACTGAAGCTTTCTTT. Residues: CASSFAENTEAFF.

Concerning this clone itself: One junction end disagrees with the germline gene, perhaps due to a read error. The chain has TRBV24-1 and TRBJ1-2; D remains unclear. The CDR3 spans 11 residues. Germline lookup yields CDR1 KGHDR and CDR2 SFDVKD. Here the CDR3 DNA reads TGTGCCACCAGTGACCCTTCGGGAATTAGCTTC. Translated: CATSDPSGISF.

The chain employs TRBV30 and TRBJ2-7; 16 nucleotides agree with TRBD2. V shed 4 bases, J shed 11 bases, and the junction held 11 bases outside the gene matches. Germline-derived CDR1 and CDR2 are GTSNPN and SVGIG (reference sequence). CDR3 length: 15 amino acids. The CDR3 DNA follows: TGTGCCTGGATCCCAGCGGGACTAGCGGGAGGGCAGGAGTACTTC. Its translation: CAWIPAGLAGGQEYF.

The J gene is TRBJ2-3, the V gene TRBV5-1; 9 nucleotides align to TRBD1. Trimming cost V 4 bases and J 4 bases; bases outside gene matches: 4. CDR1 is SGHRS and CDR2 is YFSETQ in the germline V gene. CDR3 length equals 14 residues. This CDR3 is CASSPDRGADTQYF. As DNA, the CDR3 is TGCGCCAGCAGCCCGGACAGGGGCGCAGATACGCAGTATTTT.